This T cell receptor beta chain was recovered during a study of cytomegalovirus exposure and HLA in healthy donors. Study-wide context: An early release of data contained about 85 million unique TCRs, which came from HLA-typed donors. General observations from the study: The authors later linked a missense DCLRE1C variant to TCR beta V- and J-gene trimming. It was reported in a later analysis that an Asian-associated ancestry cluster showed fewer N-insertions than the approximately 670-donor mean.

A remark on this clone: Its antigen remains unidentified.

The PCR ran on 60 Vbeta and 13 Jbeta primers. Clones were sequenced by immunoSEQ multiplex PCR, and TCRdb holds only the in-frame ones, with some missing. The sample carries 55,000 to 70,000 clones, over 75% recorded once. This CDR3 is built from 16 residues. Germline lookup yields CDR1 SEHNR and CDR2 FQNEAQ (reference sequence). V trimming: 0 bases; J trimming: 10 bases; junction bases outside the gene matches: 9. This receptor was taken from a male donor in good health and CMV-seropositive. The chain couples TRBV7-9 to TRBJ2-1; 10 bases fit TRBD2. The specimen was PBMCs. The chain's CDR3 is CASSLAIASGGGEQFF. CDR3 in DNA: TGTGCCAGCAGCTTAGCAATTGCTAGCGGGGGAGGAGAGCAGTTCTTC. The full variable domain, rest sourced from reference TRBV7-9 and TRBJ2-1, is DTGVSQNPRHKITKRGQNVTFRCDPISEHNRLYWYRQTLGQGPEFLTYFQNEAQLEKSRLLSDRFSAERPKGSFSTLEIQRTEQGDSAMYLCASSLAIASGGGEQFFGPGTRLTVL.